What follows is one TCR beta chain and its context. The data belong to a study of CD8 T cells in Susac syndrome. TCR beta from blood CD8+ and CD4+ T cells was sequenced. This CDR3 contains 15 residues. J gave up 3 bases and V 5 bases, and 8 bases lay outside the gene matches. Germline CDR1 is MDHEN and CDR2 is SYDVKM. Reverse transcription used roughly 0.45 to 1 ug RNA and random hexamers. TCRdb used MiXCR to reprocess the immunoSEQ multiplex PCR reads, holding one entry per CDR3 protein. The sample shows roughly 200,000 distinct CDR3 sequences, 85% to 95% of them seen only once. The sequence derives from a human donor with multiple sclerosis. The specimen was CD8+ T cells from PBMCs. This chain joins TRBV28 and TRBJ2-7; 9 bases map to TRBD1. The CDR3 bases are TGTGCCAGCAGTACCTTTCCGGGACAGGGCTACGAGCAGTACTTC. Its protein is CASSTFPGQGYEQYF.